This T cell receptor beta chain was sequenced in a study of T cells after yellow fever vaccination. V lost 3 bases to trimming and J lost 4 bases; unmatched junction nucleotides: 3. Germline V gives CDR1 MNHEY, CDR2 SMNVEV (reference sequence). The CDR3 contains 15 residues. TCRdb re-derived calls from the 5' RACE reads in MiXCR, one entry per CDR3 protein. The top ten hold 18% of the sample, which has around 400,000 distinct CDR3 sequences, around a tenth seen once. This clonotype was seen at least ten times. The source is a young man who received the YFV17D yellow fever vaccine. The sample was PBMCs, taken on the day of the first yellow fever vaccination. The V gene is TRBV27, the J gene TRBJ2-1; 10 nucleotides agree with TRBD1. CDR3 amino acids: CASSFGQGVYNEQFF. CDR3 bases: TGTGCCAGCAGTTTTGGACAGGGGGTTTACAATGAGCAGTTCTTC.